A selection of T cell receptor beta chains follows, all from one sample in a study of regulatory T cells in long-lasting Graves disease. Via MiXCR, TCRdb re-called the multiplex PCR reads, giving one row per CDR3 protein. The data hold hundreds of thousands of distinct CDR3 sequences, with 15% to 20% observed a single time. These records were also assigned to another study, of T cells in Graves' hyperthyroidism and ophthalmopathy.

Material: peripheral blood mononuclear cells (PBMCs), obtained at new diagnosis, from a patient treated with antithyroid drugs. The receptors derive from a woman aged 40 to 65 with Graves disease. Each CDR3 is given with its conserved first and last residue. D genes are given only for firm matches. Expanded clones get a size class; other rows say once, few or many, or leave the size out.

13	many	TRBV18	TRBJ2-3	TRBD1	CASSGTGPDTQYF	TGTGCCAGCTCCGGGACAGGTCCCGATACGCAGTATTTT
14	-	TRBV19	TRBJ1-1	-	CATQRQAMNTEAFF	TGTGCCACCCAAAGGCAGGCAATGAACACTGAAGCTTTCTTT
12	few	TRBV6-2/TRBV6-3	TRBJ1-2	-	CASPGREYGYTF	TGTGCCAGCCCAGGCCGGGAGTATGGCTACACCTTC
15	many	TRBV3-1	TRBJ2-7	TRBD1	CASSQSGSGGHEQYF	TGTGCCAGCAGCCAATCAGGGTCAGGGGGCCACGAGCAGTACTTC
15	many	TRBV12-3/TRBV12-4	TRBJ2-5	TRBD2	CASRPGTSGGETQYF	TGTGCCAGCAGACCCGGGACTAGCGGGGGAGAGACCCAGTACTTC
17	few	TRBV7-9	TRBJ1-3	TRBD1	CASSSSPGQGFGNTIYF	TGTGCCAGCAGCTCCTCGCCCGGACAGGGGTTTGGAAACACCATATATTTT
15	few	TRBV14	TRBJ1-4	-	CASSLGGWEYEKLFF	TGTGCCAGCAGCCTCGGGGGCTGGGAGTATGAAAAACTGTTTTTT
13	many	TRBV3-1	TRBJ1-2	-	CASSQDPSGGYTF	TGTGCCAGCAGCCAAGATCCTTCAGGTGGCTACACCTTC
17	few	TRBV19	TRBJ2-2	-	CASSQGGGKLNTGELFF	TGTGCCAGTAGTCAGGGCGGGGGCAAACTGAACACCGGGGAGCTGTTTTTT
15	-	TRBV5-6	TRBJ1-2	-	CASSSIQGLILGYTF	TGTGCCAGCAGCTCTATACAGGGCTTAATACTAGGCTACACCTTC
14	-	TRBV30	TRBJ2-2	TRBD1	CAWSRGTGGGELFF	TGTGCCTGGTCCCGGGGGACAGGGGGCGGGGAGCTGTTTTTT
15	once	TRBV20-1	TRBJ2-3	-	CSARDRLREADTQYF	TGCAGTGCTAGAGATCGATTGAGGGAGGCAGATACGCAGTATTTT
13	many	TRBV3-1	TRBJ1-5	TRBD1	CASSPQGNQPQHF	TGTGCCAGCAGTCCACAGGGGAATCAGCCCCAGCATTTT
14	many	TRBV20-1	TRBJ1-2	-	CSARGGVTNYGYTF	TGCAGTGCTAGGGGAGGCGTTACTAACTATGGCTACACCTTC
14	few	TRBV12-3/TRBV12-4	TRBJ2-7	-	CADRTRRGSYEQYF	TGTGCCGATAGAACGCGCAGGGGCTCCTACGAGCAGTACTTC
13	few	TRBV29-1	TRBJ1-1	-	CSVVMIMNTEAFF	TGCAGCGTGGTCATGATCATGAACACTGAAGCTTTCTTT
17	-	TRBV9	TRBJ2-1	TRBD2	CASSGGLAGSSGLEQFF	TGTGCCAGCAGCGGGGGACTAGCGGGTTCCAGCGGGCTTGAGCAGTTCTTC
14	-	TRBV13	TRBJ1-1	TRBD1	CASSLVTGITEAFF	TGTGCCAGCAGCTTAGTGACAGGGATCACTGAAGCTTTCTTT
15	many	TRBV7-3	TRBJ2-1	TRBD1	CASSLIGGTYNEQFF	TGTGCCAGCAGCTTAATAGGGGGCACCTACAATGAGCAGTTCTTC
13	many	TRBV6-1	TRBJ2-3	-	CASSGYWSDTQYF	TGTGCCAGCAGTGGATACTGGTCAGATACGCAGTATTTT
17	-	TRBV19	TRBJ1-4	-	CASSIIGGERRNEKLFF	TGTGCCAGTAGTATCATAGGGGGGGAAAGGAGGAATGAAAAACTGTTTTTT
14	few	TRBV20-1	TRBJ2-7	TRBD2	CSATTSGGVQGQYF	TGCAGTGCCACGACTAGCGGGGGGGTACAAGGGCAGTACTTC
12	many	TRBV2	TRBJ1-1	-	CASSQGPNEAFF	TGTGCCAGCAGTCAGGGCCCTAACGAAGCTTTCTTT
13	-	TRBV29-1	TRBJ2-7	-	CSVEGKVSGEQYF	TGCAGCGTTGAAGGAAAAGTCTCCGGCGAGCAGTACTTC
15	few	TRBV2	TRBJ2-1	-	CASHRSKGSYNEQFF	TGTGCCAGCCACCGCTCAAAGGGCTCCTACAATGAGCAGTTCTTC
15	many	TRBV2	TRBJ2-5	-	CASSEALRGRETQYF	TGTGCCAGCAGTGAAGCGCTTCGGGGTCGGGAGACCCAGTACTTC
16	many	TRBV11-2	TRBJ2-7	-	CASSLSEGGGEYEQYF	TGTGCCAGCAGCCTATCTGAGGGGGGTGGTGAGTACGAGCAGTACTTC
16	many	TRBV6-1	TRBJ2-3	TRBD2	CASSTKRGYEEGTQYF	TGTGCCAGCAGCACAAAGCGGGGTTATGAGGAGGGTACGCAGTATTTT
12	many	TRBV20-1	TRBJ2-5	-	CSATRDTETQYF	TGCAGTGCTACCCGGGACACAGAGACCCAGTACTTC
16	many	TRBV20-1	TRBJ2-3	TRBD2	CSARGTSGGDTDTQYF	TGCAGTGCTAGGGGGACTAGCGGGGGAGACACAGATACGCAGTATTTT
13	many	TRBV20-1	TRBJ1-1	TRBD1	CSAFDRANTEAFF	TGCAGTGCTTTCGACAGGGCGAACACTGAAGCTTTCTTT
13	-	TRBV6-1	TRBJ2-7	-	CASSIRTASSQYF	TGTGCCAGCAGCATACGGACAGCTTCGTCGCAGTACTTC
16	many	TRBV2	TRBJ2-5	TRBD2	CASSTSGLAEGETQYF	TGTGCCAGCAGTACCTCTGGACTAGCGGAAGGAGAGACCCAGTACTTC
13	-	TRBV3-1	TRBJ2-7	-	CASSRGAGYEQYF	TGTGCCAGCAGCCGGGGGGCGGGCTACGAGCAGTACTTC
13	-	TRBV19	TRBJ1-2	-	CASSSEVGYGYTF	TGTGCCAGTAGTAGCGAGGTGGGCTATGGCTACACCTTC
15	few	TRBV9	TRBJ2-3	-	CASSVEGLLTDTQYF	TGTGCCAGCAGCGTAGAGGGGTTACTCACAGATACGCAGTATTTT
15	few	TRBV5-1	TRBJ2-2	-	CASSFKEPNTGELFF	TGCGCCAGCAGCTTCAAGGAACCGAACACCGGGGAGCTGTTTTTT
13	many	TRBV6-5	TRBJ1-2	-	CASSYAGNYGYTF	TGTGCCAGCAGTTACGCGGGTAACTATGGCTACACCTTC
11	many	TRBV10-3	TRBJ2-7	TRBD1	CATGQGYEQYF	TGTGCCACTGGACAGGGCTACGAGCAGTACTTC
16	few	TRBV7-2	TRBJ1-1	-	CASSLVTGRSNTEAFF	TGTGCCAGCAGCTTAGTAACGGGCAGATCGAACACTGAAGCTTTCTTT
16	-	TRBV5-4	TRBJ2-1	TRBD2	CASSSPGGTSYNEQFF	TGTGCCAGCAGCAGTCCCGGGGGGACCTCCTACAATGAGCAGTTCTTC
16	many	TRBV9	TRBJ1-2	TRBD1	CASSVASGTGSGGYTF	TGTGCCAGCAGCGTAGCTAGCGGGACAGGGAGCGGAGGCTACACCTTC
15	many	TRBV12-3/TRBV12-4	TRBJ1-3	-	CASRSPRLAGNTIYF	TGTGCCAGCAGGTCCCCGAGGTTGGCTGGAAACACCATATATTTT
14	few	TRBV18	TRBJ1-2	-	CASSPSQDHYGYTF	TGTGCCAGCTCACCATCCCAGGACCACTATGGCTACACCTTC
17	-	TRBV19	TRBJ1-2	-	CASSNPPWGEAWNGYTF	TGTGCCAGTAGTAACCCCCCGTGGGGGGAGGCGTGGAATGGCTACACCTTC
18	few	TRBV3-1	TRBJ2-3	-	CASSLFPTRGSGPDTQYF	TGTGCCAGCAGCCTTTTCCCCACCCGGGGGAGCGGCCCGGATACGCAGTATTTT